Listed below are T cell receptor beta chains from one sample, sequenced in a study of low-dose radiotherapy and immunotherapy resistance in tumors. In TCRdb, the reads were re-called with MiXCR into one record per CDR3 protein. Among 54,000 or so distinct CDR3 sequences listed, 20% to 25% were seen once. This specimen consisted of PBMCs, obtained before treatment. The receptors were sampled from a male donor with prostate cancer. CDR3s include the opening cysteine and the closing phenylalanine or tryptophan. A D gene is named only where the DNA matches it firmly. Size tells how often a clone was seen (once, few, many) or the class of an expanded clone, and some rows leave it out.

cdr3_aa | cdr3_nt | j_call | v_call | clone_size | d_call
CASSSLEGDTLSSGNTIYF | TGTGCCAGCAGCTCCCTAGAGGGGGACACCTTAAGCTCTGGAAACACCATATATTTT | TRBJ1-3 | TRBV7-8 | NA | NA
CASSTTTSGSGAEQYF | TGTGCCAGCAGTACCACGACTAGCGGGAGCGGCGCCGAGCAGTACTTC | TRBJ2-7 | TRBV6-6 | once | TRBD2
CSVENRVGETQYF | TGCAGCGTTGAGAACAGGGTGGGGGAGACCCAGTACTTC | TRBJ2-5 | TRBV29-1 | many | NA
CASSWGQGSDTGELFF | TGTGCCAGCAGCTGGGGACAGGGGTCTGACACCGGGGAGCTGTTTTTT | TRBJ2-2 | TRBV5-5 | many | TRBD1
CASSQSGEVSEKLFF | TGTGCCAGCAGCCAATCAGGGGAAGTGAGCGAAAAACTGTTTTTT | TRBJ1-4 | TRBV16 | many | NA
CASSQGGLAGAGELFF | TGTGCCAGCAGCCAAGGGGGGCTAGCGGGAGCCGGGGAGCTGTTTTTT | TRBJ2-2 | TRBV3-1 | NA | TRBD2
CASSEFVENTEAFF | TGTGCCAGCAGTGAATTTGTGGAGAACACTGAAGCTTTCTTT | TRBJ1-1 | TRBV6-5 | large | NA
CASSLGGDTPYEQYF | TGTGCCAGCAGCTTAGGCGGCGACACTCCCTACGAGCAGTACTTC | TRBJ2-7 | TRBV11-2 | many | NA
CASSLPGGLSYEQYF | TGTGCCAGCAGTTTGCCAGGGGGTCTGTCCTACGAGCAGTACTTC | TRBJ2-7 | TRBV28 | NA | TRBD1
CASSSTSGAPNEQFF | TGTGCCAGCAGCTCGACTAGCGGGGCCCCCAATGAGCAGTTCTTC | TRBJ2-1 | TRBV11-3 | many | TRBD2
CASGRRDRGEETQYF | TGCGCCAGCGGCAGACGGGACAGGGGGGAAGAGACCCAGTACTTC | TRBJ2-5 | TRBV5-1 | many | TRBD1
CASSSDTNYGYTF | TGCGCCAGCAGTTCCGACACAAACTATGGCTACACCTTC | TRBJ1-2 | TRBV23-1 | many | NA
CASSPDRLSNEQFF | TGTGCCAGCTCACCGGACCGACTAAGCAATGAGCAGTTCTTC | TRBJ2-1 | TRBV18 | many | NA
CSVKDDRGLGYEQYF | TGCAGCGTGAAAGACGACAGGGGACTAGGCTACGAGCAGTACTTC | TRBJ2-7 | TRBV29-1 | many | NA
CSATLVGVGEQYF | TGCAGTGCAACGCTTGTCGGGGTGGGCGAGCAGTACTTC | TRBJ2-7 | TRBV20-1 | many | NA
CASSPSSEQFF | TGTGCCAGCAGTCCCTCTTCCGAGCAGTTCTTC | TRBJ2-1 | TRBV25-1 | many | NA
CASSSLTGWEQYF | TGTGCCAGCAGCTCCCTGACAGGTTGGGAGCAGTACTTC | TRBJ2-7 | TRBV5-5 | many | NA
CSARGGGLNYEQYF | TGCAGTGCTAGGGGGGGAGGACTCAACTACGAGCAGTACTTC | TRBJ2-7 | TRBV20-1 | few | NA
CASSASGDYNHNEQFF | TGTGCCAGTAGTGCGTCCGGGGACTACAATCACAATGAGCAGTTCTTC | TRBJ2-1 | TRBV19 | many | TRBD2
CASRELAGDFNEQFF | TGTGCCAGCAGGGAACTAGCGGGAGATTTCAATGAGCAGTTCTTC | TRBJ2-1 | TRBV6-2/TRBV6-3 | many | TRBD2
CASSLSGGRETQYF | TGTGCCAGCAGCCTATCAGGGGGCCGGGAGACCCAGTACTTC | TRBJ2-5 | TRBV27 | many | TRBD1
CASSLDRGTESYEQYF | TGCGCCAGCAGCCTCGACCGTGGGACAGAAAGCTACGAGCAGTACTTC | TRBJ2-7 | TRBV5-1 | NA | TRBD1